One and the same sample provided the 29 T cell receptor beta chains below, sequenced in a study of blood T cell repertoires in COVID-19. TCRdb's table, derived via immunoSEQ multiplex PCR, lists solely in-frame clones and lacks some. Of roughly 160,000 clones listed, around 80% are singletons. The sequenced sample was PBMCs or T cells enriched from blood (not recorded which). These receptors all come from a man aged 45-65 years who had recovered from COVID-19.

This clone has only one observation. The chain uses TRBV19 and TRBJ1-3, with unresolved D. The CDR3 totals 13 residues. The V gene lost 5 bases and the J gene lost 0 bases, with 5 bases spanning the gap. Germline loops: CDR1 LNHDA, CDR2 SQIVND (reference sequence). The CDR3 loop reads CASSLSSGNTIYF. The CDR3 DNA reads as TGTGCCAGTAGTCTTAGCTCTGGAAACACCATATATTTT.

This rearrangement joins TRBV5-6 to TRBJ1-2; 7 bases fit TRBD1. This CDR3 has 16 residues. The junction had 11 bases not matched to a gene; V was cut back by 3 bases and J by 3 bases. Germline CDR1 and CDR2: SGHDT and YYEEEE. The CDR3 loop is CASSYPDRAVDYGYTF. The DNA for the CDR3 is TGTGCCAGCAGCTACCCCGACAGGGCCGTGGACTATGGCTACACCTTC.

The CDR3 region is CASSPVELYEQYF. The CDR3 DNA follows: TGTGCCAGCTCACCGGTCGAGCTCTACGAGCAGTACTTC. This sequence joins TRBV18 and TRBJ2-7; D is uncertain. The length of the CDR3 is 13 residues. V dropped 3 bases and J dropped 3 bases, with 9 bases sitting between them. Germline V gene lookup returns CDR1 KGHSH and CDR2 LQKENI. Looking up the rest from reference TRBV18 and TRBJ2-7 gives the full variable domain: NAGVMQNPRHLVRRRGQEARLRCSPMKGHSHVYWYRQLPEEGLKFMVYLQKENIIDESGMPKERFSAEFPKEGPSILRIQQVVRGDSAAYFCASSPVELYEQYFGPGTRLTVT.

The rearrangement links TRBV2 to TRBJ2-3; D is possibly TRBD1 (6 bases). V was clipped by 7 bases and J by 0 bases, with 20 bases between them. CDR1 SNHLY and CDR2 FYNNEI come from the germline V gene. The CDR3 contains 17 residues. The CDR3 here is CASTRGSWAPSTDTQYF. The DNA for the CDR3 is TGTGCCAGCACCAGGGGCTCTTGGGCTCCAAGCACAGATACGCAGTATTTT.

The CDR3, as DNA: TGTGCCAGTAAACCCTCTGACAGGGGACTTAATTCACCCCTCCACTTT. It encodes CASKPSDRGLNSPLHF. The chain is built from TRBV19 and TRBJ1-6, with TRBD1 matching 8 bases. J lost 6 bases, V lost 7 bases, and 11 bases had no gene match. There are 16 residues in the CDR3. CDR1 and CDR2 from the germline V gene are LNHDA and SQIVND (reference sequence).

V gene TRBV6-5 combines with J gene TRBJ2-7, with 7 bases fitting TRBD1. This CDR3 region has 13 residues. Looked up from germline, CDR1 is MNHEY and CDR2 is SVGAGI. With V trimmed by 6 bases and J by 7 bases, 9 bases remained unmatched. CDR3 nucleotides: TGTGCCAGCAGACCCCGGGACAGAAGTGAGCAGTACTTC. Translation: CASRPRDRSEQYF.

With respect to this clone: Other DNA sequences of this sample code for an identical CDR3. The chain links TRBV28 to TRBJ2-2; 7 nucleotides align to TRBD2. V trimming: 6 bases; J trimming: 6 bases; junction bases outside the gene matches: 7. CDR3 length equals 14 residues. Germline CDR1 and CDR2: MDHEN and SYDVKM. The CDR3, as DNA: TGTGCCAGCAGCCCCGATCGGGGGGCCGGGGAGCTGTTTTTT. As protein: CASSPDRGAGELFF.

V gene TRBV7-3 combines with J gene TRBJ2-1, with 9 bases identical to TRBD2. In germline, CDR1 is SGHTA, CDR2 FQGTGA. The junction had 8 bases not matched to a gene; V was cut back by 5 bases and J by 6 bases. The CDR3 length is 15 residues. The CDR3 reads CASSLVAGVVNEQFF. In DNA, the CDR3 is TGTGCCAGCAGCCTGGTAGCGGGAGTAGTCAATGAGCAGTTCTTC.

The V gene is TRBV7-2, the J gene TRBJ2-1; 8 positions match TRBD2. Germline loops: CDR1 SGHTA, CDR2 FQGNSA. V was pared by 5 bases and J by 9 bases, with 9 bases of the junction left unmatched. This CDR3 is built from 14 residues. This chain's CDR3 is CASSPPGGHLEQFF. CDR3 in DNA: TGTGCCAGCAGCCCCCCGGGAGGGCATCTTGAGCAGTTCTTC. Looking up the rest from reference TRBV7-2 and TRBJ2-1 gives the full variable domain: GAGVSQSPSNKVTEKGKDVELRCDPISGHTALYWYRQSLGQGLEFLIYFQGNSAPDKSGLPSDRFSAERTGGSVSTLTIQRTQQEDSAVYLCASSPPGGHLEQFFGPGTRLTVL.

This clone appeared once. This chain uses TRBV21-1 with TRBJ2-7; no check of the table's D call, TRBD2, against the DNA was made. TRBV21-1 is designated a pseudogene. The CDR3 length is 13 residues. The CDR3 region has the DNA TGTGCCAGCAGCAAAGGAGGGTTTTACGAGCAGTACTTC. This encodes CASSKGGFYEQYF.

The chain joins TRBV30 to TRBJ1-1, with 7 bases lining up with TRBD1. The V segment lost 1 base and the J segment 0 bases; nucleotides outside the gene matches: 2. The CDR3 has 14 amino acids. Germline values: CDR1 GTSNPN, CDR2 SVGIG (reference sequence). The CDR3 spells CAWSGDSLNTEAFF. In DNA form, the CDR3 reads TGTGCCTGGAGTGGGGACAGCCTGAACACTGAAGCTTTCTTT.

The chain links TRBV19 to TRBJ1-2, with 9 bases aligning to TRBD1. The CDR3 runs 16 residues. The germline gives CDR1 LNHDA, CDR2 SQIVND (reference sequence). The V segment lost 5 bases and the J segment 2 bases; nucleotides outside the gene matches: 9. DNA for the CDR3: TGTGCCAGTAGTGTCGGACAGGGGAACTTAAACTATGGCTACACCTTC. Its protein product is CASSVGQGNLNYGYTF.

This chain links TRBV7-9 with TRBJ1-5; D gene uncertain. The V end lost 2 bases, the J end lost 4 bases, and 6 bases lay between the germline ends. Germline V gives CDR1 SEHNR, CDR2 FQNEAQ (reference sequence). The CDR3 length is 13 residues. This chain's CDR3 is CASSLNWNQPQHF. The CDR3, as DNA: TGTGCCAGCAGCTTAAACTGGAATCAGCCCCAGCATTTT.

The J gene is TRBJ2-1, the V gene TRBV11-3, with 9 bases matching TRBD1. Germline CDR1 SGHNT, CDR2 YENEEA. The CDR3 totals 13 residues. The V segment lost 6 bases and the J segment 7 bases; nucleotides outside the gene matches: 4. The CDR3 bases are TGTGCCAGCAGGGGGACAGGGTCAAATGAGCAGTTCTTC. This gives the protein CASRGTGSNEQFF.

The chain has TRBV6-4 and TRBJ2-5, with D maybe TRBD1 (8 bases). V lost 4 bases, J lost 5 bases, and 26 bases lay in between. Germline-derived CDR1 and CDR2 are MRHNA and SNTAGT. The CDR3 extends over 18 amino acids. The CDR3, as DNA: TGTGCCAGCAGTGCCCCCGGGGGAGGGGACAGGAAGGGGGAGACCCAGTACTTC. Its translation is CASSAPGGGDRKGETQYF.

The rearrangement uses TRBV29-1 and TRBJ2-5; D ambiguous. The ends were cut back, 4 bases at V and 4 bases at J, with 22 bases in the middle. This CDR3 contains 16 residues. The germline V gene encodes CDR1 SQVTM and CDR2 ANQGSEA. The CDR3 sequence: CSVAGETLENVETQYF. The DNA of the CDR3 is TGCAGCGTTGCTGGCGAGACACTTGAAAACGTAGAGACCCAGTACTTC. The variable domain in full, with the rest retrieved from reference TRBV29-1 and TRBJ2-5, is SAVISQKPSRDICQRGTSLTIQCQVDSQVTMMFWYRQQPGQSLTLIATANQGSEATYESGFVIDKFPISRPNLTFSTLTVSNMSPEDSSIYLCSVAGETLENVETQYFGPGTRLLVL.

J is TRBJ1-5 and V is TRBV7-2, with 8 nucleotides matching TRBD1. The J segment lost 2 bases and the V segment lost 5 bases, leaving 5 bases of the junction unmatched. The CDR3 length is 15 residues. Germline V gene lookup returns CDR1 SGHTA and CDR2 FQGNSA. CDR3 sequence (DNA): TGTGCCAGCAGCCTGGAGACAGGGGGCAATCAGCCCCAGCATTTT. This encodes CASSLETGGNQPQHF.

The chain employs TRBV30 and TRBJ1-6; the D is unclear. Germline CDR1 is GTSNPN and CDR2 is SVGIG (reference sequence). The CDR3 loop spans 14 amino acids. V dropped 1 base and J dropped 8 bases, with 12 bases sitting between them. As DNA, the CDR3 is TGTGCCTGGAGTGACTCCCCGGTCGATTCACCCCTCCACTTT. This sequence encodes CAWSDSPVDSPLHF.

This clone has only a few counts. The chain is built from TRBV5-1 and TRBJ2-7; D call uncertain. Germline V gene sequence: CDR1 SGHRS, CDR2 YFSETQ. V gave up 0 bases and J gave up 0 bases, with 10 bases separating them. There are 15 residues in the CDR3. The CDR3 here is CASSLAASYSYEQYF. The DNA of the CDR3 is TGCGCCAGCAGCTTGGCCGCATCCTACTCCTACGAGCAGTACTTC.

V and J are TRBV18 and TRBJ2-7, with 11 bases fitting TRBD2. V lost 6 bases and J lost 3; bases outside the gene matches: 10. Germline V lookup: CDR1 KGHSH, CDR2 LQKENI. This CDR3 has 16 residues. CDR3 loop: CASSLLAGELNYEQYF. The CDR3 DNA follows: TGTGCCAGCTCGCTACTAGCGGGGGAACTTAACTACGAGCAGTACTTC.

DNA of the CDR3: TGTGCCAGCAGTTACGTCAGGACAGGGGGAGGCTATGGCTACACCTTC. Amino acids: CASSYVRTGGGYGYTF. The chain is built from TRBV6-5 and TRBJ1-2, with 10 bases that match TRBD1. V lost 2 bases and J lost 4; bases outside the gene matches: 7. The CDR3 sequence is 16 residues long. Germline V gives CDR1 MNHEY, CDR2 SVGAGI.

The rearrangement joins TRBV19 to TRBJ2-7; 7 positions agree with TRBD1. Unmatched junction bases numbered 6, after V lost 8 bases and J lost 8 bases. The CDR3 sequence is 11 residues long. CDR1 is LNHDA and CDR2 is SQIVND in the germline V gene (reference sequence). The CDR3 reads CASGTDTKQYF. In DNA form, the CDR3 reads TGTGCCAGTGGGACAGACACCAAGCAGTACTTC.

V gene TRBV18 combines with J gene TRBJ2-1, with a weak D call TRBD1 (5 bases). The germline V and J ends were trimmed by 3 bases and 3 bases, with 9 bases remaining between them. Germline V CDR1 and CDR2: KGHSH, LQKENI. The CDR3 totals 14 residues. The CDR3 bases are TGTGCCAGCTCACCCGAGACAGTCTACAATGAGCAGTTCTTC. Translating it yields CASSPETVYNEQFF.

This clone was recorded only once. This chain joins TRBV6-5 and TRBJ1-3; 8 nucleotides align to TRBD1. The V segment lost 5 bases and the J segment 4 bases; nucleotides outside the gene matches: 4. Germline V gene sequence: CDR1 MNHEY, CDR2 SVGAGI. This CDR3 is 14 amino acids long. DNA of the CDR3: TGTGCCAGCAGTCCGGACAGGGTCGGAAACACCATATATTTT. Encoded protein: CASSPDRVGNTIYF.

Details on this clone: The junction departs from germline at one end; a sequencing error may be responsible. The CDR3: CATSDLHPF. The DNA of the CDR3 is TGTGCCACCAGTGATTTGCATCCCTTT. This chain joins TRBV24-1 and TRBJ1-4; D uncertain. Germline V lookup: CDR1 KGHDR, CDR2 SFDVKD. This CDR3 region has 9 residues.

The rearrangement joins TRBV6-1 to TRBJ1-3; unclear D gene. V lost 3 bases and J 2 bases, leaving 8 bases between the germline ends. Germline CDR1 reads MNHNS; CDR2 reads SASEGT. CDR3 length equals 14 residues. CDR3 nucleotides: TGTGCCAGCAGTGAGTCAGCGACTGGAAACACCATATATTTT. As protein: CASSESATGNTIYF.

CDR3 residues: CASSIAGGLSYEQYF. CDR3 coding DNA: TGTGCCAGTAGTATAGCCGGGGGGCTCTCCTACGAGCAGTACTTC. The genes are TRBV19 and TRBJ2-7; a possible D gene is TRBD2 (7 bases). V was trimmed by 1 base and J by 0 bases, leaving 10 bases between them. Germline V lookup: CDR1 LNHDA, CDR2 SQIVND (reference sequence). This CDR3 has 15 amino acids. The variable domain in full, with the rest retrieved from reference TRBV19 and TRBJ2-7, is DGGITQSPKYLFRKEGQNVTLSCEQNLNHDAMYWYRQDPGQGLRLIYYSQIVNDFQKGDIAEGYSVSREKKESFPLTVTSAQKNPTAFYLCASSIAGGLSYEQYFGPGTRLTVT.

The chain joins TRBV2 to TRBJ1-5, with 7 bases lining up with TRBD1. This CDR3 region has 17 residues. The trim removed 6 bases at V and 1 base at J, leaving 12 bases unmatched. Germline assignment: CDR1 SNHLY and CDR2 FYNNEI. DNA of the CDR3: TGTGCCAGCAGCGGAATGAGGACAGGTGGGAGCAATCAGCCCCAGCATTTT. This translates into CASSGMRTGGSNQPQHF.

The chain combines TRBV9 with TRBJ1-6, with 8 bases fitting TRBD1. Germline CDR1 and CDR2: SGDLS and YYNGEE. The CDR3 runs 14 residues. V was clipped by 3 bases and J by 10 bases; unmatched bases: 6. The DNA for the CDR3 is TGTGCCAGCAGCGCCGGACAGGGAGGATCACCCCTCCACTTT. This translates into CASSAGQGGSPLHF.